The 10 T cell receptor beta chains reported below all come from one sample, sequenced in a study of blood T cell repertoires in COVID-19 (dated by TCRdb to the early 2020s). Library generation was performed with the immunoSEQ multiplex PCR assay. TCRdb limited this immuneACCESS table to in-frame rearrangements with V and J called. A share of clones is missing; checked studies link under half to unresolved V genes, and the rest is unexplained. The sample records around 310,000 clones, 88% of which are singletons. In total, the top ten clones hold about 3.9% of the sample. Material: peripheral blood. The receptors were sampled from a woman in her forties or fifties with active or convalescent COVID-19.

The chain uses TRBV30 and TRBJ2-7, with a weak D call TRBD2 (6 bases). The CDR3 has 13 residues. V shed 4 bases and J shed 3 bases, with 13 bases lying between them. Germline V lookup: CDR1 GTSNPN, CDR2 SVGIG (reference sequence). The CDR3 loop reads CAWMSGLSYEQYF. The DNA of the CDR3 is TGTGCCTGGATGTCAGGACTAAGCTACGAGCAGTACTTC.

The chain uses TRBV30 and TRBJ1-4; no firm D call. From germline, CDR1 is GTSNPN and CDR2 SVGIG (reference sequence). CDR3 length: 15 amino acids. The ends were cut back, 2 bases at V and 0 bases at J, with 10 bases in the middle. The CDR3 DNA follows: TGTGCCTGGAGTTCAGGATTTGCAACTAATGAAAAACTGTTTTTT. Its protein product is CAWSSGFATNEKLFF.

The CDR3 here is CASSSPGQPYEQYF. The CDR3 coding sequence is TGTGCCAGCAGCTCCCCGGGACAGCCCTACGAGCAGTACTTC. The chain uses TRBV7-9 and TRBJ2-7; TRBD1 aligns across 7 bases. Looked up from germline, CDR1 is SEHNR and CDR2 is FQNEAQ (reference sequence). Unmatched junction bases numbered 5, after V lost 4 bases and J lost 2 bases. This CDR3 has 14 amino acids.

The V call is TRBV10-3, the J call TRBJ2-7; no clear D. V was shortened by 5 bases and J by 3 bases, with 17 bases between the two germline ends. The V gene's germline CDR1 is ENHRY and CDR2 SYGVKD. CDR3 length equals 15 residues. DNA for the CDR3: TGTGCCATCAGTACCTTAACTCCCGCTGGCTACGAGCAGTACTTC. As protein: CAISTLTPAGYEQYF.

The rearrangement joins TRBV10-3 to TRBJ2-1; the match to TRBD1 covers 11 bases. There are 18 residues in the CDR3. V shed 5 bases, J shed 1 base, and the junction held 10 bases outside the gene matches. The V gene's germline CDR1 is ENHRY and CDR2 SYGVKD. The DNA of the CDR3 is TGTGCCATCAGTCTTAGGACAGGGGGCGTAGGTTCCTACAATGAGCAGTTCTTC. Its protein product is CAISLRTGGVGSYNEQFF.

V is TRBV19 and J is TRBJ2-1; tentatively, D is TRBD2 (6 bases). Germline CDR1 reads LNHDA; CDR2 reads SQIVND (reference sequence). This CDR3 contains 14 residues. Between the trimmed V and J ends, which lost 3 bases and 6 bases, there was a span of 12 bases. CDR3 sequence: CASSMAGPFNEQFF. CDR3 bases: TGTGCCAGTAGTATGGCGGGGCCCTTCAATGAGCAGTTCTTC.

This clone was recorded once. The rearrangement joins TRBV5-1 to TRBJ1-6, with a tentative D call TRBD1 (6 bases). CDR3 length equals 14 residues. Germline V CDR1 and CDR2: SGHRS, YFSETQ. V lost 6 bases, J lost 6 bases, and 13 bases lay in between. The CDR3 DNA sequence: TGCGCCAGCACGGTGGGGGCGAGTAATTCACCCCTCCACTTT. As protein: CASTVGASNSPLHF.

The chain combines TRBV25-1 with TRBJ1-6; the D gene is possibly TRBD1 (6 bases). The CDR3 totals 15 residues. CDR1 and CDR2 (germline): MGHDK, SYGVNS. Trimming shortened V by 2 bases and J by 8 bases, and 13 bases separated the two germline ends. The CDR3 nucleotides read TGTGCCAGCAGTGAAGGACAGCTGGCGTATTCACCCCTCCACTTT. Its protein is CASSEGQLAYSPLHF.

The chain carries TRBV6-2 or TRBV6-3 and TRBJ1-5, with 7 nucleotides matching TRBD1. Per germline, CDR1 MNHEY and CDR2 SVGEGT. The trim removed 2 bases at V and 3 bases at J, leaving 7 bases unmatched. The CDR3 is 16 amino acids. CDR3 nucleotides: TGTGCCAGCAGTTACAGGAACAGGGGTGTCAATCAGCCCCAGCATTTT. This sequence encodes CASSYRNRGVNQPQHF.

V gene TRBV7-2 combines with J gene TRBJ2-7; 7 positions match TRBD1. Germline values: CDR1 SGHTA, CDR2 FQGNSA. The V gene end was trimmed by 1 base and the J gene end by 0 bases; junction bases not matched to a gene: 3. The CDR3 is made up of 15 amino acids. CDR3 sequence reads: CASSLVQGSSYEQYF. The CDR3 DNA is TGTGCCAGCAGCTTAGTACAGGGGAGCTCCTACGAGCAGTACTTC.